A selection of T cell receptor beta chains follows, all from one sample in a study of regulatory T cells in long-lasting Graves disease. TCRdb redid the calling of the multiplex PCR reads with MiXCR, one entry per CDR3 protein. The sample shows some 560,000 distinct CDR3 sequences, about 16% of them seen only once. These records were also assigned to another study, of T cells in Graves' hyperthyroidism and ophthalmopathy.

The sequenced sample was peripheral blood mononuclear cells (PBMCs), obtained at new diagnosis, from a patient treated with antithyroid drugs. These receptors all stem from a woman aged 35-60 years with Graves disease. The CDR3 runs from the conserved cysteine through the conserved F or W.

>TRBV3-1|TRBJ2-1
CASSQDLAGQYNEQFF
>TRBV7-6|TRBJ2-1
CASSGGGLGEQFF
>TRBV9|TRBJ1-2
CASSAGELDGYTF
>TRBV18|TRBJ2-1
CASSQGLGNEQFF
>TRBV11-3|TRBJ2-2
CASSLGLAGGHTGELFF
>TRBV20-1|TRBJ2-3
CSAHGASGGADTQYF
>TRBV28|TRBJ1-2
CATPRDTVGYGYTF
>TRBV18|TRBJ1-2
CASSPPGVDNNYGYTF
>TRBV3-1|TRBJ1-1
CASSQGRGVTEAFF
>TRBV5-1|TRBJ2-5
CASGPLGVQGETQYF
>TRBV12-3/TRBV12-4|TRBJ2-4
CASSLDSLKNIQYF
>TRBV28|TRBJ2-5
CASSRTTGGVKTQYF
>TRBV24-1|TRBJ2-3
CATSDPTSGRDTQYF
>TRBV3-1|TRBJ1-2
CASSAGTGAGYTF
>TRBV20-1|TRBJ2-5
CSASGSGETQYF
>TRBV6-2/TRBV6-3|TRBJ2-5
CASSYQRVFMETQYF
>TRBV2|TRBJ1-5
CASSLRQGAFNQPQHF
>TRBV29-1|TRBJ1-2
CSVPAGQGYTF
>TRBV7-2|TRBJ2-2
CASSLFSGGLTGELLF
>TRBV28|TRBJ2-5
CASSGREQQETQYF
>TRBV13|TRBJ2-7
CASSSGTVPYEQYF
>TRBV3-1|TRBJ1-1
CASSQGGFRAEAFF
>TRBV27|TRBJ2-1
CASNLAGANEQFF
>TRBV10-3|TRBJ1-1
CAIIGQGGTEAFF
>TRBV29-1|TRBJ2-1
CSVEDPDWASGGASYNEQFF
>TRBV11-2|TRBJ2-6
CASSSGGAKLESSGANVLTF
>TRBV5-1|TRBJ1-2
CASSLVAGGNYGYTF
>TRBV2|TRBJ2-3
CASSGQRESDTQYF
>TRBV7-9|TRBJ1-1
CASSLAVATEAFF
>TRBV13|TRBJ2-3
CASSLWTGRGSTDTQYF
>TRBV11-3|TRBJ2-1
CASSARGDSYNEQFF
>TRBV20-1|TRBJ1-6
CSARGTTGGSPLHF
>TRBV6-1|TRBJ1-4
CASRTGTENEKLFF
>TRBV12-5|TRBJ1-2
CASGLIPESYGYTF
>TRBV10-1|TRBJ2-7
CASSKSDRQRMSSYEQYF
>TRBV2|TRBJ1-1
CASRIRDLDTEAFF
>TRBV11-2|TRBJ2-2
CASSLDRGQMNTGELFF
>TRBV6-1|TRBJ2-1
CASISGGASGYNEQFF
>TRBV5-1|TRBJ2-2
CASSSVGGIGELFF
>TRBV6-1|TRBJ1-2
CAGDRTTEHGYTF
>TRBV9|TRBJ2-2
CASSDGVNTGELFF
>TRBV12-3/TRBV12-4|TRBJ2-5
CASSQRGETQYF
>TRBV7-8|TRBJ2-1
CASSLLASGGRNEQFF
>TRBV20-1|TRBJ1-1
CSARDRFRMTLNTEAFF
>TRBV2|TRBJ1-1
CAGSRGVDEAFF
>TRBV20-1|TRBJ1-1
CSANQGQSNTEAFF
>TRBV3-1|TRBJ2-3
CASSQEKRGRDTQYF
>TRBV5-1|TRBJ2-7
CASSLDGRGALEQYF
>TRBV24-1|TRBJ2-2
CATSDTRDRGTGELFF
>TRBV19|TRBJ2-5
CASSKGGTSGGPWETQYF
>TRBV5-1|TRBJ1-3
CASSLGNGGTNTIYF